This is a list of T cell receptor beta chains from one sample in a study of cytomegalovirus exposure and HLA in healthy donors. The protocol was immunoSEQ multiplex PCR, while the TCRdb copy is restricted to in-frame clones and leaves out a portion. The data show under 150,000 clones, more than 75% seen once. Sequencing was carried out using PBMCs. Every receptor here comes from a man aged 18 to 29 in good health and CMV-seropositive. Each CDR3 is given with its conserved first and last residue. Each record gives: V gene, clone size, J gene, CDR3 protein. Where a row states a size, it is once, few, many or the class of an expanded clone; other rows omit it.

TRBV9,NA,TRBJ2-2,CASSVASGRAVGELFF
TRBV7-6,NA,TRBJ1-6,CASSFDSEYSSPLHF
TRBV5-1,NA,TRBJ2-1,CASSTGQVSYNEQFF
TRBV5-5,NA,TRBJ2-7,CASSSFGTAKYEQYF
TRBV28,once,TRBJ1-2,CATRTGFGYTF
TRBV18,once,TRBJ2-3,CASSQRSDTQYF
TRBV6-6,NA,TRBJ2-2,CASNTGLAYGELFF
TRBV7-6,NA,TRBJ2-3,CAIRSGGEDTQYF
TRBV6-6,NA,TRBJ2-7,CASSYSNTYEQYF
TRBV14,NA,TRBJ1-2,CASSQVENYGYTF
TRBV29-1,NA,TRBJ1-1,CSVGTGSEAFF
TRBV7-3,few,TRBJ2-7,CASSLGPGLYEQYF
TRBV7-9,NA,TRBJ2-7,CASSLGQGDYEQYF
TRBV21-1,NA,TRBJ2-5,CASSRTGPSLQETQYF
TRBV10-2,few,TRBJ2-7,CASRGAGLTYEQYF
TRBV2,NA,TRBJ2-1,CATQGENNEQFF
TRBV7-8,NA,TRBJ1-1,CASSLASQRTEAFF
TRBV11-2,NA,TRBJ2-7,CASSLDRTVRYEQYF
TRBV2,NA,TRBJ2-1,CASSERTGGLEQFF
TRBV19,NA,TRBJ1-1,CASSTQGTEAFF
TRBV6-1,NA,TRBJ1-2,CASSEPPADFYGYTF
TRBV18,NA,TRBJ2-7,CASSLRDRGLILGYEQYF
TRBV25-1,once,TRBJ2-3,CASSATSGRAGGTDTQYF
TRBV27,once,TRBJ1-2,CASSWSTGSGSYYGYTF
TRBV6-5,once,TRBJ1-2,CASREHRGLGSGYTF
TRBV27,once,TRBJ2-5,CASSLYSGQQETQYF
TRBV5-1,NA,TRBJ2-2,CASSLWGDLTGELFF
TRBV5-1,once,TRBJ2-1,CASSRTGTGGYNEQFF
TRBV27,NA,TRBJ2-1,CASSRDRTILAGENEQFF
TRBV27,NA,TRBJ1-5,CASSADRASNQPQHF
TRBV10-3,NA,TRBJ2-1,CAIRGQGDGNEQFF
TRBV7-6,NA,TRBJ2-5,CASSPRVRGETQYF
TRBV5-4,NA,TRBJ1-4,CASSGGAPDEKLFF
TRBV18,NA,TRBJ1-6,CASSPPGQANSPLHF
TRBV6-5,NA,TRBJ2-2,CASSRRTDNTGELFF
TRBV5-1,NA,TRBJ2-5,CASSQLGGWGETQYF
TRBV5-1,NA,TRBJ1-2,CASSPGQTYGYTF
TRBV4-2,NA,TRBJ1-1,CASGNGRDTEAFF
TRBV29-1,NA,TRBJ1-2,CSVKPGAQFGYTF
TRBV9,NA,TRBJ2-2,CASSVEGQSGELFF
TRBV7-9,few,TRBJ1-2,CASSQTANYGYTF
TRBV6-5,NA,TRBJ2-1,CASRGASASYNEQFF
TRBV6-1,NA,TRBJ2-2,CASRTGNTGELFF
TRBV10-3,NA,TRBJ2-3,CAIAAGLVTDTQYF
TRBV5-1,NA,TRBJ2-1,CASSVGGFHEQFF
TRBV10-3,NA,TRBJ2-1,CAISVAGYYYNEQFF
TRBV5-4,once,TRBJ1-2,CASSLGGQGKIYGYTF
TRBV5-1,NA,TRBJ1-2,CASSLTSGVAGYTF